Listed here are 16 T cell receptor beta chains from one sample, sequenced in a study of Tregs in tolerant kidney transplant recipients. The protocol was immunoSEQ multiplex PCR, while the TCRdb copy is restricted to in-frame clones and leaves out a portion. The sample carries around 50,000 clones, around 83% recorded once. The sample taken for sequencing was CD4+ T cells from blood. The origin of the receptors is a human donor in good health.

The V and J genes are TRBV5-1 and TRBJ2-7; D is undetermined. Trimming removed 1 base at V and 0 bases at J, with 8 bases between. The CDR3 spans 14 residues. CDR1 is SGHRS, CDR2 YFSETQ, per germline. The CDR3 DNA is TGCGCCAGCAGCTTGAGGGTTTCCTCCTACGAGCAGTACTTC. It yields the protein CASSLRVSSYEQYF.

This clone has just a few counts. This chain connects TRBV2 to TRBJ1-5, with D tentatively TRBD1 (5 bases). V was clipped by 7 bases and J by 2 bases, with 12 bases between them. Germline V gene sequence: CDR1 SNHLY, CDR2 FYNNEI. The CDR3 length is 14 residues. The CDR3 loop reads CASNFGAGNQPQHF. The CDR3 coding sequence is TGTGCCAGCAACTTCGGGGCTGGCAATCAGCCCCAGCATTTT.

This clone was observed a single time. The chain employs TRBV5-1 and TRBJ1-2; D gene unclear. Per the germline V gene, CDR1 is SGHRS and CDR2 is YFSETQ. The CDR3 runs 13 residues. V was pared by 2 bases and J by 0 bases, with 5 bases between. This chain's CDR3 is CASSFSTNYGYTF. The CDR3 region has the DNA TGCGCCAGCAGCTTCTCCACTAACTATGGCTACACCTTC.

This clone was seen just once. The V call is TRBV7-2, the J call TRBJ2-4; D gene ambiguous. The CDR3 has 13 amino acids. V was cut by 2 bases and J by 7 bases, with 9 bases left in between. Per the germline V gene, CDR1 is SGHTA and CDR2 is FQGNSA. CDR3 residues: CASSLSARNIQYF. The CDR3 DNA is TGTGCCAGCAGCTTATCGGCGAGGAACATTCAGTACTTC. The entire variable domain, with the rest obtained from reference TRBV7-2 and TRBJ2-4, is as follows: GAGVSQSPSNKVTEKGKDVELRCDPISGHTALYWYRQSLGQGLEFLIYFQGNSAPDKSGLPSDRFSAERTGGSVSTLTIQRTQQEDSAVYLCASSLSARNIQYFGAGTRLSVL.

The chain combines TRBV4-3 with TRBJ2-7; D may correspond to TRBD1 or TRBD2 (5 bases each). CDR1 LGHNA and CDR2 YSLEER come from the germline V gene. V was shortened by 0 bases and J by 3 bases, with 9 bases between the two germline ends. The CDR3 has 14 amino acids. The CDR3 coding sequence is TGCGCCAGCAGCCAAGACGGGGCAAACTACGAGCAGTACTTC. Amino acids: CASSQDGANYEQYF.

This clone occurred once. V gene TRBV4-1 combines with J gene TRBJ2-1; D gene ambiguous. Trimming pared 6 bases from V and 5 bases from J, leaving 23 bases between. This CDR3 has 17 residues. The germline V gene encodes CDR1 MGHRA and CDR2 YSYEKL. DNA for the CDR3: TGCGCCAGCAGTCGAAGCCGCGGTCTCCCTACGGACAATGAGCAGTTCTTC. This translates into CASSRSRGLPTDNEQFF.

V usage is TRBV7-3 and J usage is TRBJ2-1, with 7 nucleotides matching TRBD2. Germline trimming cut 1 base from V and 12 bases from J; bases unmatched to any gene: 6. The CDR3 loop spans 13 amino acids. Germline V gene sequence: CDR1 SGHTA, CDR2 FQGTGA. CDR3 sequence: CASSLNGGRAQFF. In DNA form, the CDR3 reads TGTGCCAGCAGCTTAAATGGTGGGAGGGCGCAGTTCTTC.

This chain joins TRBV6-6 and TRBJ2-1; D remains unclear. This CDR3 is 11 amino acids long. In germline, CDR1 is MNHNY, CDR2 SVGAGI (reference sequence). The V and J ends lost 3 bases and 6 bases respectively, with 3 bases between them. CDR3 nucleotides: TGTGCCAGCAGTTATCTCAATGAGCAGTTCTTC. Protein product: CASSYLNEQFF.

This chain links TRBV18 with TRBJ2-1; D is perhaps TRBD2 (6 bases). The V gene's germline CDR1 is KGHSH and CDR2 LQKENI. V was trimmed by 6 bases and J by 8 bases, leaving 23 bases between them. The CDR3 has 16 residues. The CDR3 DNA sequence: TGTGCCAGCTCCACTTGGGCCGGGGGTGGCCCGGATGAGCAGTTCTTC. This encodes CASSTWAGGGPDEQFF.

In its sample, this clone was seen a few times. This chain joins TRBV7-2 and TRBJ2-2; the match to TRBD1 covers 8 bases. The germline gives CDR1 SGHTA, CDR2 FQGNSA. Germline trimming cut 6 bases from V and 1 base from J; bases unmatched to any gene: 7. This CDR3 has 16 residues. As DNA, the CDR3 is TGTGCCAGCAGATATACCGGGACAGGGAACACCGGGGAGCTGTTTTTT. Residues: CASRYTGTGNTGELFF.

This sequence joins TRBV6-5 and TRBJ1-5; D is unresolved. V was trimmed by 7 bases and J by 1 base, leaving 8 bases between them. Germline V CDR1 and CDR2: MNHEY, SVGAGI. This CDR3 has 13 amino acids. The CDR3 DNA is TGTGCCAGCACCCCCGGGAGCAATCAGCCCCAGCATTTT. This codes for CASTPGSNQPQHF.

The chain is built from TRBV19 and TRBJ2-1; weak D call: TRBD2 (6 bases). The germline CDR1 and CDR2 sequences are LNHDA and SQIVND (reference sequence). CDR3 size: 16 residues. V was shortened by 0 bases and J by 4 bases, with 13 bases between the two germline ends. The chain's CDR3 is CASSIDSGAPYNEQFF. The CDR3 nucleotides are TGTGCCAGTAGTATAGATAGCGGAGCCCCGTACAATGAGCAGTTCTTC.

The chain couples TRBV30 to TRBJ2-3; TRBD2 might be the D (6 bases). The CDR3 sequence is 14 residues long. The V end was cut by 1 base, the J end by 0 bases, with 8 bases between. Germline-derived CDR1 and CDR2 are GTSNPN and SVGIG (reference sequence). The CDR3 coding sequence is TGTGCCTGGAGTGAAGGGAGGAGCACAGATACGCAGTATTTT. The encoded protein is CAWSEGRSTDTQYF.

This chain uses TRBV27 with TRBJ1-4, with TRBD1 matching over 10 bases. Germline CDR1 is MNHEY and CDR2 is SMNVEV (reference sequence). This CDR3 region has 16 residues. V trimming: 5 bases; J trimming: 8 bases; junction bases outside the gene matches: 11. Here the CDR3 reads CASSPRDRGFGEKLFF. Here the CDR3 DNA reads TGTGCCAGCAGTCCACGGGACAGGGGATTTGGGGAAAAACTGTTTTTT.

The chain carries TRBV19 and TRBJ2-7; D gene ambiguous. V shed 3 bases and J shed 1 base, with 7 bases lying between them. This CDR3 region has 13 residues. Germline lookup yields CDR1 LNHDA and CDR2 SQIVND (reference sequence). The DNA for the CDR3 is TGTGCCAGTAGTATTAAGGGTTCCTACGAGCAGTACTTC. As protein: CASSIKGSYEQYF.

Note on this clone: Different DNA sequences within this sample yield the same CDR3. V is TRBV2 and J is TRBJ2-7, with D possibly matching TRBD1 (5 bases). Germline values: CDR1 SNHLY, CDR2 FYNNEI. This CDR3 has 11 residues. V lost 8 bases and J lost 3, with 8 bases in between. CDR3 nucleotides: TGTGCCAGCCGCAGGGACTACGAGCAGTACTTC. It yields the protein CASRRDYEQYF.